This is a list of T cell receptor beta chains from one sample in a study of breast tumors, draining lymph nodes, adjacent tissues. Via MiXCR, TCRdb re-called the multiplex PCR reads, giving one row per CDR3 protein. The sample carries about 130,000 distinct CDR3 sequences, 15% to 20% recorded once. Sequences were obtained from axillary lymph node tissue. The receptor source for this set is a female donor with breast cancer. Some clones in this sample may be carry-over from other donors' samples. Each CDR3 is given with its conserved first and last residue. The D gene is left open where the match is weak. Size values are once, few and many counts, or a class for expanded clones, and some rows have none.

TRBJ2-7,TRBD2,many,TRBV7-2,TGTGCCAGCAGCTTCGGGACTAGCGGGAGTTGGGAGCAGTACTTC,CASSFGTSGSWEQYF
TRBJ2-7,TRBD1,many,TRBV2,TGTGCCAGCAGGGCGGACAGGGTCTCCTACGAGCAGTACTTC,CASRADRVSYEQYF
TRBJ2-3,TRBD2,many,TRBV20-1,TGCAGTGCTAGAGATAGCGGGTGGCGGGAGTTCTCAGATACGCAGTATTTT,CSARDSGWREFSDTQYF
TRBJ2-5,TRBD1,many,TRBV15,TGTGCCACCAGCAGAGCACAGGGGAATTTCGTTGGGGAGACCCAGTACTTC,CATSRAQGNFVGETQYF
TRBJ2-1,TRBD2,many,TRBV6-1,TGTGCCAGCAGAAACACCGGGACTAGCGGGAGGGATGAGCAGTTCTTC,CASRNTGTSGRDEQFF
TRBJ2-7,TRBD1,many,TRBV11-2,TGTGCCAGCAGCTTAGATTGGCCAGGGGGCTACGAGCAGTACTTC,CASSLDWPGGYEQYF
TRBJ1-3,-,-,TRBV18,TGTGCCAGCTCACCAGAAGCCTCTGGAAACACCATATATTTT,CASSPEASGNTIYF
TRBJ1-3,-,few,TRBV27,TGTGCCAGCAGTTTGCGTGGCTCCTCTGGAAACACCATATATTTT,CASSLRGSSGNTIYF
TRBJ2-7,-,many,TRBV3-1,TGTGCCAGCAGCCAATCTCTCGAGCAGTACTTC,CASSQSLEQYF
TRBJ2-3,-,many,TRBV20-1,TGCAGTGCTAGGGGGGACCTTGGCTCAGATACGCAGTATTTT,CSARGDLGSDTQYF
TRBJ2-3,TRBD1,few,TRBV6-1,TGTGCCAGCAGTGGACAGGGTCCAGATACGCAGTATTTT,CASSGQGPDTQYF
TRBJ2-1,-,many,TRBV6-2/TRBV6-3,TGTGCCAGCAGTTACTCACTAGGGTCGACCTACAATGAGCAGTTCTTC,CASSYSLGSTYNEQFF
TRBJ2-5,-,many,TRBV5-6,TGTGCCATCCGAGGGGATCTGGCCCAGTACTTC,CAIRGDLAQYF
TRBJ2-7,-,-,TRBV7-2,TGTGCCAGCAGCATCGGGGTCGGTGTCGGATCCTACGAGCAGTACTTC,CASSIGVGVGSYEQYF
TRBJ2-7,TRBD2,-,TRBV15,TGTGCCACCAGCCTTCTAGCGGGGGGGTCTGGCTACGAGCAGTACTTC,CATSLLAGGSGYEQYF
TRBJ2-3,-,many,TRBV6-2/TRBV6-3,TGTGCCAGCAGTACCCGGGACCAAGGGACAGATACGCAGTATTTT,CASSTRDQGTDTQYF
TRBJ1-2,-,many,TRBV20-1,TGCAGTGCTAGGTCGTCCGGGTTGGGCTACACCTTC,CSARSSGLGYTF
TRBJ2-6,-,many,TRBV12-3/TRBV12-4,TGTGCCAGCAGTTCGGGGTTTGGTACTGGGGCCAACGTCCTGACTTTC,CASSSGFGTGANVLTF
TRBJ1-1,-,once,TRBV5-1,TGCGCCAGCAGTGGAAGCCCGAACACTGAAGCTTTCTTT,CASSGSPNTEAFF
TRBJ2-7,TRBD1,many,TRBV19,TGTGCCACCTTCACCGGGACAGGGCCTCCAGGGGAGCAGTACTTC,CATFTGTGPPGEQYF
TRBJ1-3,-,many,TRBV24-1,TGTGCCACCAGTGATATCAGGGTGGGGGGAAACACCATATATTTT,CATSDIRVGGNTIYF
TRBJ1-5,TRBD1,once,TRBV20-1,TGCAGTGCTAGAGATCATTGGGACAGGGATCAGCCCCAGCATTTT,CSARDHWDRDQPQHF
TRBJ2-3,-,many,TRBV7-3,TGTGCCAGCAGCCCCGGGATGCGGGCAGATACGCAGTATTTT,CASSPGMRADTQYF
TRBJ1-2,TRBD1,many,TRBV19,TGTGCCAGTAGTCAGGGACAGGGTTTCAATGGCTACACCTTC,CASSQGQGFNGYTF
TRBJ1-5,-,many,TRBV20-1,TGCAGTGCTAGCCCCCGGGTGGGTGGGCGCGGAGGAACAGGCAATCAGCCCCAGCATTTT,CSASPRVGGRGGTGNQPQHF
TRBJ2-1,-,-,TRBV18,TGTGCCAGCTCAGACGGGGGTTACAATGAGCAGTTCTTC,CASSDGGYNEQFF
TRBJ2-2,-,few,TRBV7-2,TGTGCCAGCAGCACACGGCGGGGTTACACCGGGGAGCTGTTTTTT,CASSTRRGYTGELFF
TRBJ2-5,-,many,TRBV12-3/TRBV12-4,TGTGCCAGCAGTTCCGGGAGAGGCGAGACCCAGTACTTC,CASSSGRGETQYF
TRBJ2-1,TRBD2,many,TRBV9,TGTGCCAGCAGCAGGGGCCGACTGGGACTAGCGGGAGGGAACAATGAGCAGTTCTTC,CASSRGRLGLAGGNNEQFF
TRBJ1-2,TRBD1,many,TRBV20-1,TGCAGTGCTAGAGATGTAGGGGGCAAGTTTTATGGCTACACCTTC,CSARDVGGKFYGYTF
TRBJ2-2,TRBD1,many,TRBV5-1,TGCGCCAGCAGCTTGTTCCCGGACAGGCCGAACACCGGGGAGCTGTTTTTT,CASSLFPDRPNTGELFF
TRBJ1-2,-,many,TRBV6-5,TGTGCCAGCAGTTACGTTCAGGGTTGGGGCGGCTACACCTTC,CASSYVQGWGGYTF
TRBJ1-3,-,many,TRBV7-2,TGTGCCAGCAGCTTAGGAGGGATACGTCGAAACACCATATATTTT,CASSLGGIRRNTIYF
TRBJ2-1,-,many,TRBV10-3,TGTGCCATCAGTGAATCCGGGGAGGAGCAGTTCTTC,CAISESGEEQFF
TRBJ2-1,-,many,TRBV20-1,TGCAGTGCTAGTAGCCACCATGAGCAGTTCTTC,CSASSHHEQFF
TRBJ2-6,-,many,TRBV25-1,TGTGCCAGCAGTGAATATGCCTCTGGGGCCAACGTCCTGACTTTC,CASSEYASGANVLTF
TRBJ2-7,-,many,TRBV4-2,TGTGCCAGCAGCCAAGCCCCCAGCTCCTACGAGCAGTACTTC,CASSQAPSSYEQYF
TRBJ2-3,TRBD2,-,TRBV3-1,TGTGCCAGCAGCCACCCGGGACTAGCCACAGATACGCAGTATTTT,CASSHPGLATDTQYF
TRBJ1-4,TRBD1,many,TRBV20-1,TGCAGTGTTCCCGGGACAGGGACTAATGAAAAACTGTTTTTT,CSVPGTGTNEKLFF
TRBJ2-1,TRBD2,-,TRBV20-1,TGCAGTGCCAGGGCTAGCGGGAGATTCTACAATGAGCAGTCCTTC,CSARASGRFYNEQSF
TRBJ2-5,-,-,TRBV19,TGCGCCAGTAGTTCCAACCTCGAGGAGACCCAGTACTTC,CASSSNLEETQYF
TRBJ2-7,-,-,TRBV2,TGCGCCAGCAGTTGGGGCGGTACCTACGTGCAGTACTTC,CASSWGGTYVQYF
TRBJ1-2,-,many,TRBV19,TGTGCCAGTAGAAACGCGGGCGTTTTTGCTAGCTACACCTTC,CASRNAGVFASYTF
TRBJ2-1,-,many,TRBV7-3,TGTGCCAGCAGCCCCCCCGGTTCCAGCTCCTACAATGAGCAGTTCTTC,CASSPPGSSSYNEQFF
TRBJ2-2,-,many,TRBV11-3,TGTGCCAGCAGCTCCGGGGAACGGGCTGAGCTGTTTTTT,CASSSGERAELFF
TRBJ2-2,-,many,TRBV15,TGTGCCACCAGCAACCCGACTCAGAACACCGGGGAGCTGTTTTTT,CATSNPTQNTGELFF
TRBJ2-2,TRBD1,many,TRBV9,TGTGCCAGCAGCGTAGAGGCTCAACAGGGGTCGGGCGGGGAGCTGTTTTTT,CASSVEAQQGSGGELFF
TRBJ2-7,-,many,TRBV6-6,TGTGCCAGCAGTTACCAGACGACTTTAGATGAGCAGTACTTC,CASSYQTTLDEQYF
TRBJ1-1,TRBD1,-,TRBV20-1,TGCAGTGCCCTTACCGGGACAGGGGCGTCTGAAGCTTTCTTT,CSALTGTGASEAFF
TRBJ1-5,-,many,TRBV2,TGTGCCAGCAGTGCCGGGATGAGCAATCAGCCCCAGCATTTT,CASSAGMSNQPQHF
TRBJ2-5,TRBD1,many,TRBV5-5,TGTGCCAGCAGCATTGGGGACAGCCAAGAGACCCAGTACTTC,CASSIGDSQETQYF
TRBJ2-1,-,-,TRBV27,TGTGCCAGCAGTTTCGAACCGGGCCTGACCTACAGTGAGCAGTTCTTC,CASSFEPGLTYSEQFF
TRBJ2-3,-,many,TRBV20-1,TGCAGTGTCATCGGTGACACCACAGATACGCAGTATTTT,CSVIGDTTDTQYF
TRBJ1-5,-,-,TRBV5-1,TGCGCCAGCAGCTTGGGTGGTGGCAATCGGCCCCAGCATTTT,CASSLGGGNRPQHF